This entry describes one T cell receptor beta chain. This specimen comes from a study of cytotoxic CD8 clonotypes in ibrutinib-treated CLL. Researchers set a sequencing depth target of 1 in 200,000 to 1 in 1 million T cells. TCRdb keeps only in-frame clones here, not all; method: immunoSEQ multiplex PCR. The sample yields about 300,000 clones, 60% to 80% seen once. The CDR3 sequence is 13 residues long. V gave up 6 bases and J gave up 2 bases; unmatched junction bases: 4. CDR1 is MNHNS and CDR2 is SASEGT in the germline V gene. This receptor was taken from a human donor with chronic lymphocytic leukemia. The rearrangement links TRBV6-1 to TRBJ2-7; TRBD1 matches 7 bases. Sequenced material: PBMCs, taken at disease progression, from a patient treated with ibrutinib. The CDR3 DNA reads as TGTGCCAGCAGGCCAACAGGGGCCTACGAGCAGTACTTC. It translates to CASRPTGAYEQYF.